Each of the 18 T cell receptor beta chains below was sequenced from the same sample in a study of naive and memory T cell subsets. Their antigen targets remain unknown. An equimolar mix of two oligonucleotides served as the beta constant-region primer for TRBC1 and TRBC2. The ligated cDNA underwent four PCR rounds using SP2 and nested alpha and beta constant-region primers. TCRdb re-called the UMI-ligation and nested PCR reads through MiXCR, storing one row per CDR3 protein. This sample has 85,000 to 130,000 distinct CDR3 sequences, with approximately 14% found just once. Findings of the study overall: Especially in CD8 cells, naive repertoires contained a few larger clonotypes, possibly CD45RA-re-expressing memory cells.

The sample taken for sequencing was naive CD8+ T cells from blood. All receptors derive from a human donor in good health.

This chain joins TRBV27 and TRBJ1-1; D is unclear. The germline V and J ends were trimmed by 2 bases and 3 bases, with 13 bases remaining between them. Germline CDR1 reads MNHEY; CDR2 reads SMNVEV (reference sequence). The CDR3 totals 15 residues. The chain's CDR3 is CASSLRGILDTEAFF. In DNA form, the CDR3 reads TGTGCCAGCAGTTTACGCGGTATTTTGGACACTGAAGCTTTCTTT.

The sample holds a few counts of this clonotype. J is TRBJ2-1 and V is TRBV11-2; perhaps TRBD2 as D (7 bases). The CDR3 totals 16 residues. V was pared by 1 base and J by 7 bases, with 17 bases between. CDR1 SGHAT and CDR2 FQNNGV come from the germline V gene. In nucleotides, the CDR3 is TGTGCCAGCAGCTTAGTGGGGGGGGGCCTTGAAAATGAGCAGTTCTTC. Translated: CASSLVGGGLENEQFF.

This clonotype came up many times. Compared with germline, one end of the junction differs, possibly owing to a read error. The chain combines TRBV7-7 with TRBJ1-1; D is possibly TRBD1 (5 bases). The germline gives CDR1 SSHAT, CDR2 FNYEAQ (reference sequence). The CDR3 loop spans 13 amino acids. CDR3 DNA: TGTGCTAGCAGCTTAGGGGAGAACACTGAAGCTTTCTTT. Translating gives CASSLGENTEAFF.

Many counts were recorded for this clonotype. V usage is TRBV5-5 and J usage is TRBJ2-1; 7 nucleotides align to TRBD1. The trim removed 3 bases at V and 3 bases at J, leaving 6 bases unmatched. Germline loops: CDR1 SGHKS, CDR2 YYEKEE (reference sequence). The CDR3 spans 15 residues. CDR3 nucleotide sequence: TGTGCCAGCAGCTCCGACAGGGAGAGCTACAATGAGCAGTTCTTC. Translation gives CASSSDRESYNEQFF.

This clonotype turned up a few times. This chain uses TRBV23-1 with TRBJ2-1, with D maybe TRBD2 (6 bases). TRBV23-1 is sorted into the ORF group, with uncertain function. There are 13 residues in the CDR3. Trimming left V 6 bases short and J 9 bases short, with 15 bases between. CDR3 loop: CASRGGVPTEQFF. In nucleotides, the CDR3 is TGCGCCAGCAGGGGCGGGGTTCCCACTGAGCAGTTCTTC.

In its sample, this clonotype was seen a few times. V gene TRBV12-3 or TRBV12-4 combines with J gene TRBJ2-7, with 11 bases lining up with TRBD1. The CDR3 length is 15 residues. Trimming cost V 6 bases and J 3 bases; bases outside gene matches: 7. This CDR3 reads CASSRRTGGDYEQYF. The DNA for the CDR3 is TGTGCCAGCAGCCGACGGACAGGGGGCGACTACGAGCAGTACTTC.

This clonotype was observed a few times. The chain uses TRBV7-8 and TRBJ2-3; TRBD2 matches 12 bases. CDR3 length equals 17 residues. Trimming at V came to 1 base and at J to 5 bases, leaving 7 bases not matched to a gene. The V gene's germline CDR1 is SGHVS and CDR2 FQNEAQ. As DNA, the CDR3 is TGTGCCAGCAGCTTAGGGCTAGCGGGAGGGGTAGGAGATACGCAGTATTTT. It encodes CASSLGLAGGVGDTQYF.

This clonotype turned up a few times. The chain's CDR3 is CASSLGSWGREAEAFF. The CDR3 DNA reads as TGTGCCAGCAGCTTAGGTAGTTGGGGGCGCGAAGCTGAAGCTTTCTTT. The chain combines TRBV13 with TRBJ1-1; D might be TRBD1 (6 bases). Looked up from germline, CDR1 is PRHDT and CDR2 is FYEKMQ (reference sequence). V dropped 0 bases and J dropped 6 bases, with 17 bases sitting between them. The CDR3 loop spans 16 amino acids.

This clonotype was seen more than once but under ten times. The chain is built from TRBV29-1 and TRBJ2-1; D is possibly TRBD2 (5 bases). Germline CDR1 reads SQVTM; CDR2 reads ANQGSEA. The CDR3 loop spans 12 amino acids. Deletions cut 6 bases from V and 5 bases from J, with 11 bases between. CDR3 amino acids: CSVGLGHNEQFF. The DNA of the CDR3 is TGCAGCGTCGGACTCGGCCACAATGAGCAGTTCTTC.

This chain connects TRBV29-1 to TRBJ1-6; D perhaps matches TRBD1 (5 bases). Trimming left V 1 base short and J 9 bases short, with 10 bases between. This CDR3 comprises 13 residues. The V gene's germline CDR1 is SQVTM and CDR2 ANQGSEA. The CDR3 DNA sequence: TGCAGCGTTGAAGTTGGGGACGGTTCACCCCTCCACTTT. Residues: CSVEVGDGSPLHF.

This clonotype was counted ten times or more. The chain couples TRBV7-6 to TRBJ1-1; 8 bases are shared with TRBD1. V dropped 1 base and J dropped 4; count of bases not matched to a gene: 5. CDR1 and CDR2 (germline): SGHVS, FNYEAQ. The CDR3 has 15 amino acids. DNA for the CDR3: TGTGCCAGCAGCTTAGGGGCAGGGGGCGGCACTGAAGCTTTCTTT. This sequence encodes CASSLGAGGGTEAFF.

This clonotype was seen repeatedly, ten times or more. The V gene is TRBV7-9, the J gene TRBJ2-7, with D possibly called TRBD1 or TRBD2 (6 bases each). This CDR3 has 13 residues. Germline V gives CDR1 SEHNR, CDR2 FQNEAQ (reference sequence). Trimming removed 10 bases at V and 4 bases at J, with 17 bases between. The CDR3 bases are TGTGCCATCGGGGGCTCCGGGCCTTACGAGCAGTACTTC. This gives the protein CAIGGSGPYEQYF. Based on the CDR3 plus reference TRBV7-9 and TRBJ2-7, the full variable domain is DTGVSQNPRHKITKRGQNVTFRCDPISEHNRLYWYRQTLGQGPEFLTYFQNEAQLEKSRLLSDRFSAERPKGSFSTLEIQRTEQGDSAMYLCAIGGSGPYEQYFGPGTRLTVT.

The chain joins TRBV4-1 to TRBJ2-1; D gene uncertain. With 8 bases removed from V and 9 bases from J, the gap between germline ends came to 20 bases. Germline values: CDR1 MGHRA, CDR2 YSYEKL. The CDR3 consists of 14 residues. CDR3 DNA: TGCGCCAGCCTGGGTAGGGCCGGAGTGAGTGAGCAGTTCTTC. Encoded protein: CASLGRAGVSEQFF.

The chain combines TRBV4-3 with TRBJ2-7, with D perhaps being TRBD1 or TRBD2 (5 bases each). The germline V and J ends were trimmed by 1 base and 2 bases, with 12 bases remaining between them. This CDR3 contains 15 residues. Looked up from germline, CDR1 is LGHNA and CDR2 is YSLEER. CDR3 amino acids: CASSQGWQGPYEQYF. The CDR3, as DNA: TGCGCCAGCAGCCAAGGATGGCAGGGACCCTACGAGCAGTACTTC.

V gene TRBV30 combines with J gene TRBJ2-7; D is perhaps TRBD2 (6 bases). V was shortened by 4 bases and J by 6 bases, with 13 bases between the two germline ends. The CDR3 spans 12 residues. Germline V CDR1 and CDR2: GTSNPN, SVGIG (reference sequence). The CDR3 region is CAWTEGAGEQYF. The CDR3 DNA reads TGTGCCTGGACGGAGGGTGCTGGCGAGCAGTACTTC.

Ten or more counts support this clonotype. The chain combines TRBV6-6 with TRBJ2-1; D may correspond to TRBD1 or TRBD2 (5 bases each). The V gene's germline CDR1 is MNHNY and CDR2 SVGAGI (reference sequence). CDR3 size: 12 residues. The ends were cut back, 4 bases at V and 7 bases at J, with 8 bases in the middle. The CDR3 here is CASSSGGNEQFF. In nucleotides, the CDR3 is TGTGCCAGCAGTTCTGGGGGAAATGAGCAGTTCTTC.

This chain joins TRBV24-1 and TRBJ2-1; 9 nucleotides line up with TRBD2. This CDR3 contains 16 residues. Unmatched junction bases numbered 5, after V lost 3 bases and J lost 3 bases. Germline values: CDR1 KGHDR, CDR2 SFDVKD. The CDR3 sequence is CATSDRQLAGYNEQFF. CDR3 in DNA: TGTGCCACCAGTGATCGCCAACTAGCGGGCTACAATGAGCAGTTCTTC.

This clonotype occurred a few times. The CDR3 DNA is TGTGCCAGCAGTGAGGCGGCAGGGAGTTCCTATGGCTACACCTTC. Protein product: CASSEAAGSSYGYTF. The chain employs TRBV2 and TRBJ1-2, with a weak D call TRBD1 (5 bases). Germline CDR1 SNHLY, CDR2 FYNNEI. V lost 3 bases, J lost 4 bases, and 15 bases lay in between. The CDR3 loop spans 15 amino acids.